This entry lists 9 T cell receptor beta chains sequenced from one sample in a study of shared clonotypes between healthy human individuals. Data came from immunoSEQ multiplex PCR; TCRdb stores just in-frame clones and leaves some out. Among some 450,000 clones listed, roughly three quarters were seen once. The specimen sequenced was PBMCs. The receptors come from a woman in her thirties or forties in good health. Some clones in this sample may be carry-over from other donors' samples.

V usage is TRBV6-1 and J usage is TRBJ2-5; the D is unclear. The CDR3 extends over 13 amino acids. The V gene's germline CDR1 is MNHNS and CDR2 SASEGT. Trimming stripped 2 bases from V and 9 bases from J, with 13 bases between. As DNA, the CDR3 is TGTGCCAGCAGTGAATTCACGGCCGAGGCCCAGTACTTC. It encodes CASSEFTAEAQYF.

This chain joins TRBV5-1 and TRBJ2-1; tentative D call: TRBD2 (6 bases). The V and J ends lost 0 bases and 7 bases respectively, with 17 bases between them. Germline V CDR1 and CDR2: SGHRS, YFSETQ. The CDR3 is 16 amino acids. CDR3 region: CASSLEGLHMRNEQFF. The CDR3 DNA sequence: TGCGCCAGCAGCTTGGAGGGACTGCATATGAGGAATGAGCAGTTCTTC.

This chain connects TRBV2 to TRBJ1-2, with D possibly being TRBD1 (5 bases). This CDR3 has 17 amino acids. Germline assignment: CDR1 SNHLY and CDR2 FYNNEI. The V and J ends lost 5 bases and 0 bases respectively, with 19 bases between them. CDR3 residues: CASSSPTERDSNYGYTF. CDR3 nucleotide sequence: TGTGCCAGCAGTTCACCGACAGAGAGAGATTCTAACTATGGCTACACCTTC.

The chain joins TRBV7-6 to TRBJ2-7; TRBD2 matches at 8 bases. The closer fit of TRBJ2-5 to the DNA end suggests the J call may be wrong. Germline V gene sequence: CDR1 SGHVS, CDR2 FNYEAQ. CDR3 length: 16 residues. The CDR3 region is CASSLVGSGIPETQYF. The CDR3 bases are TGTGCCAGCAGCTTAGTTGGTAGCGGGATTCCGGAGACCCAGTACTTC.

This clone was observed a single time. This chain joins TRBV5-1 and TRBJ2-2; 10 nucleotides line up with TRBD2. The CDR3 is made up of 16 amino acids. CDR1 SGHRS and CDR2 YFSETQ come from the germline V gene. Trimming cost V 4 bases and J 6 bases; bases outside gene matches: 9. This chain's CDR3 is CASSHPSGSRSGELFF. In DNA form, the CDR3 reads TGCGCCAGCAGCCACCCTAGCGGGAGCAGGTCCGGGGAGCTGTTTTTT.

CDR3 amino acids: CAWSEGDIQYF. DNA of the CDR3: TGTGCCTGGAGTGAAGGGGACATTCAGTACTTC. V and J are TRBV30 and TRBJ2-4; tentatively, D is TRBD1 (5 bases). From germline, CDR1 is GTSNPN and CDR2 SVGIG (reference sequence). CDR3 length: 11 amino acids. The V end lost 1 base, the J end lost 8 bases, and 6 bases lay between the germline ends.

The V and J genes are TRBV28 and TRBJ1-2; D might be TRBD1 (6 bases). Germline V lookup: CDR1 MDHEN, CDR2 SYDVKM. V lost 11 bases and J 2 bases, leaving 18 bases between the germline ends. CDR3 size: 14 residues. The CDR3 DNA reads TGTGCCCAAAAAGGGCAAGGGACAAACTATGGCTACACCTTC. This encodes CAQKGQGTNYGYTF.

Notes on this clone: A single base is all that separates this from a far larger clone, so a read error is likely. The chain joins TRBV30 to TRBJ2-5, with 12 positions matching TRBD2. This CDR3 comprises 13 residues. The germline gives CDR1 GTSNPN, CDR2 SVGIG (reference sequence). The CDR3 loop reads CAGSRTSGIAQHF. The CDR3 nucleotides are TGTGCCGGAAGTAGGACTAGCGGGATAGCCCAGCACTTC.

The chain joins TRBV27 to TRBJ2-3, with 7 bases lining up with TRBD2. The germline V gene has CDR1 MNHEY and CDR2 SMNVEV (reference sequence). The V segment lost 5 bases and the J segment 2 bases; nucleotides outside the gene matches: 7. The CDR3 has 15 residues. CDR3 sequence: CASSGMAGVTDTQYF. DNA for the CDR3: TGTGCCAGCAGTGGAATGGCGGGGGTCACAGATACGCAGTATTTT.